The clone carrying this TCR beta chain was observed a handful of times. TCRdb processed the RT-PCR reads anew with MiXCR; each CDR3 protein has one entry. The table includes 650,000 to 800,000 distinct CDR3 sequences, approximately 15% detected once. Unmatched junction bases numbered 4, after V lost 2 bases and J lost 1 base. CDR1 is PRHDT, CDR2 FYEKMQ, per germline (reference sequence). There are 16 residues in the CDR3. The chain couples TRBV13 to TRBJ2-3; 9 positions match TRBD2. The sequencing sample was made of memory CD4+ T cells from blood. This TCR was recovered from a female donor in good health, serving as a healthy control. CDR3: CASSLSAGGGTDTQYF. As DNA, the CDR3 is TGTGCCAGCAGCTTATCAGCGGGAGGTGGCACAGATACGCAGTATTTT. The variable domain in full, completed from reference TRBV13 and TRBJ2-3, reads AAGVIQSPRHLIKEKRETATLKCYPIPRHDTVYWYQQGPGQDPQFLISFYEKMQSDKGSIPDRFSAQQFSDYHSELNMSSLELGDSALYFCASSLSAGGGTDTQYFGPGTRLTVL.